These 21 T cell receptor beta chains share one sample of origin, sequenced in a study of blood T cell repertoires in COVID-19. The protocol was immunoSEQ multiplex PCR, while the TCRdb copy is restricted to in-frame clones and leaves out a portion. The sample has 250,000 to 400,000 clones, under 90% seen once; the top ten hold roughly 2.9%. Material: peripheral blood. The origin of the receptors is a woman under 40 with COVID-19, enrolled during active disease.

The V and J genes are TRBV28 and TRBJ1-2; D is undetermined. The CDR3 is 12 amino acids. In germline, CDR1 is MDHEN, CDR2 SYDVKM. The V and J ends lost 2 bases and 7 bases respectively, with 8 bases between them. The CDR3: CASSLKLSGYTF. CDR3 sequence (DNA): TGTGCCAGCAGTTTAAAATTGAGTGGCTACACCTTC.

The rearrangement links TRBV29-1 to TRBJ1-1; D possibly corresponds to TRBD1 (5 bases). This CDR3 is built from 13 residues. Germline CDR1 is SQVTM and CDR2 is ANQGSEA. The V gene lost 7 bases and the J gene lost 1 base, with 13 bases spanning the gap. In nucleotides, the CDR3 is TGCAGCGCCCTACAGGCGCAGAACACTGAAGCTTTCTTT. Translated: CSALQAQNTEAFF.

The chain couples TRBV5-1 to TRBJ2-6; 7 bases line up with TRBD1. The CDR3 length is 17 residues. The J segment lost 4 bases and the V segment lost 4 bases, leaving 11 bases of the junction unmatched. CDR1 and CDR2 from the germline V gene are SGHRS and YFSETQ. The CDR3 DNA sequence: TGCGCCAGCAGCAACAGGGGAGTAATCGGAGGGGCCAACGTCCTGACTTTC. The encoded protein is CASSNRGVIGGANVLTF.

This rearrangement joins TRBV7-9 to TRBJ1-5; 8 bases match TRBD1. The CDR3 consists of 16 residues. Per the germline V gene, CDR1 is SEHNR and CDR2 is FQNEAQ (reference sequence). The junction had 7 bases not matched to a gene; V was cut back by 4 bases and J by 2 bases. CDR3 sequence reads: CASSSLDRGGNQPQHF. In DNA form, the CDR3 reads TGTGCCAGCAGCTCCCTAGACAGGGGAGGCAATCAGCCCCAGCATTTT. The entire variable domain, with the rest obtained from reference TRBV7-9 and TRBJ1-5, is as follows: DTGVSQNPRHKITKRGQNVTFRCDPISEHNRLYWYRQTLGQGPEFLTYFQNEAQLEKSRLLSDRFSAERPKGSFSTLEIQRTEQGDSAMYLCASSSLDRGGNQPQHFGDGTRLSIL.

This rearrangement joins TRBV19 to TRBJ1-4; D is undetermined. Trimming removed 5 bases at V and 1 base at J, with 8 bases between. This CDR3 spans 14 amino acids. Germline lookup yields CDR1 LNHDA and CDR2 SQIVND (reference sequence). The DNA for the CDR3 is TGTGCCAGTAGTCAGGTCCGAACTAATGAAAAACTGTTTTTT. This encodes CASSQVRTNEKLFF.

The V gene is TRBV30, the J gene TRBJ2-3; the match to TRBD2 covers 8 bases. The V gene end was trimmed by 1 base and the J gene end by 7 bases; junction bases not matched to a gene: 7. The CDR3 consists of 14 residues. From germline, CDR1 is GTSNPN and CDR2 SVGIG (reference sequence). The CDR3 DNA reads TGTGCCTGGAGTGAGAGCGGGAGCGTATATACGCAGTATTTT. Translating gives CAWSESGSVYTQYF. The whole variable domain, filled in from reference TRBV30 and TRBJ2-3, reads SQTIHQWPATLVQPVGSPLSLECTVEGTSNPNLYWYRQAAGRGLQLLFYSVGIGQISSEVPQNLSASRPQDRQFILSSKKLLLSDSGFYLCAWSESGSVYTQYFGPGTRLTVL.

V is TRBV7-9 and J is TRBJ1-3, with D possibly TRBD1 on 6 matching bases. The V gene's germline CDR1 is SEHNR and CDR2 FQNEAQ (reference sequence). The CDR3 runs to 17 residues. V shed 5 bases and J shed 0 bases, with 17 bases lying between them. The CDR3 DNA reads TGTGCCAGCAGCCCGCCCGGGACACTGCTCTCTGGAAACACCATATATTTT. As protein: CASSPPGTLLSGNTIYF.

The chain joins TRBV2 to TRBJ1-4; 9 bases line up with TRBD1. The CDR3 length is 17 residues. CDR1 SNHLY and CDR2 FYNNEI come from the germline V gene. J was trimmed by 13 bases and V by 7 bases; bases with no gene match: 22. CDR3 sequence reads: CASKLAQNRGQGSGLFF. The CDR3 bases are TGTGCCAGCAAACTCGCTCAAAATAGGGGACAGGGTAGCGGACTGTTTTTT.

This clone was found once. This rearrangement joins TRBV28 to TRBJ2-6; possibly TRBD1 for D (5 bases). Germline V gene lookup returns CDR1 MDHEN and CDR2 SYDVKM. Trimming took 2 bases from V and 1 from J, leaving 15 bases between them. The CDR3 spans 18 residues. The DNA for the CDR3 is TGTGCCAGCAGTTTAGGCAGGGCTCGGTGGTCTGGGGCCAACGTCCTGACTTTC. It is translated as CASSLGRARWSGANVLTF.

The chain carries TRBV28 and TRBJ1-5, with TRBD1 matching over 9 bases. This CDR3 spans 16 amino acids. Looked up from germline, CDR1 is MDHEN and CDR2 is SYDVKM. Trimming at V came to 6 bases and at J to 1 base, leaving 7 bases not matched to a gene. The CDR3 spells CASRNTGGRSNQPQHF. CDR3 sequence (DNA): TGTGCCAGCAGAAACACAGGGGGCAGGAGCAATCAGCCCCAGCATTTT.

This clone was observed a handful of times. The chain is built from TRBV11-1 and TRBJ1-1; TRBD1 matches at 8 bases. In germline, CDR1 is SGHAT, CDR2 FQDESV (reference sequence). The junction had 9 bases not matched to a gene; V was cut back by 5 bases and J by 1 base. The length of the CDR3 is 16 residues. CDR3 amino acids: CASSLGSGTGNTEAFF. CDR3 nucleotides: TGTGCCAGCAGCCTTGGCTCCGGGACAGGGAACACTGAAGCTTTCTTT. The whole variable domain, filled in from reference TRBV11-1 and TRBJ1-1, reads EAEVAQSPRYKITEKSQAVAFWCDPISGHATLYWYRQILGQGPELLVQFQDESVVDDSQLPKDRFSAERLKGVDSTLKIQPAELGDSAMYLCASSLGSGTGNTEAFFGQGTRLTVV.

The chain combines TRBV7-9 with TRBJ1-2, with 11 bases identical to TRBD1. The germline V gene encodes CDR1 SEHNR and CDR2 FQNEAQ (reference sequence). V trimming: 5 bases; J trimming: 6 bases; junction bases outside the gene matches: 5. CDR3 length equals 14 residues. CDR3 protein: CASSLRDRGDGYTF. The DNA of the CDR3 is TGTGCCAGCAGCCTGAGGGACAGGGGGGATGGCTACACCTTC.

The chain joins TRBV5-4 to TRBJ2-5; 9 bases are shared with TRBD2. Germline CDR1 SGHNT, CDR2 YYREEE (reference sequence). J gave up 4 bases and V 0 bases, and 1 base lay outside the gene matches. This CDR3 is built from 14 residues. CDR3 nucleotides: TGTGCCAGCAGCTTGGTAGCGGGAGCAGAGACCCAGTACTTC. It specifies CASSLVAGAETQYF.

The chain joins TRBV10-3 to TRBJ1-4, with 7 bases that match TRBD1. Germline V gene sequence: CDR1 ENHRY, CDR2 SYGVKD. The CDR3 totals 15 residues. With 0 bases clipped from V and 6 bases from J, the junction kept 4 bases outside the gene matches. This CDR3 is CAISESGTEHEKLFF. The CDR3 DNA is TGTGCCATCAGTGAGTCCGGGACAGAGCATGAAAAACTGTTTTTT.

V and J are TRBV5-5 and TRBJ1-1, with TRBD1 matching over 9 bases. V shed 5 bases and J 4 bases; nucleotides not matched to a gene: 9. Germline CDR1 reads SGHKS; CDR2 reads YYEKEE (reference sequence). This CDR3 is built from 15 residues. The CDR3 here is CASRLTGGQGTEAFF. Here the CDR3 DNA reads TGTGCCAGCAGGTTAACAGGGGGCCAGGGCACTGAAGCTTTCTTT.

This chain connects TRBV11-2 to TRBJ1-2; D gene unclear. CDR3 length: 12 amino acids. Germline loops: CDR1 SGHAT, CDR2 FQNNGV. The V end lost 0 bases, the J end lost 7 bases, and 6 bases lay between the germline ends. The CDR3 loop reads CASSLDRSGYTF. The CDR3 region has the DNA TGTGCCAGCAGCTTAGATCGCAGTGGCTACACCTTC.

This chain uses TRBV5-8 with TRBJ1-1; maybe TRBD1 (6 bases). The CDR3 is 15 residues long. V was cut by 0 bases and J by 0 bases, with 9 bases left in between. The V gene's germline CDR1 is SGHTS and CDR2 YDEGEE. Here the CDR3 DNA reads TGTGCCAGCAGCTTGGGGGGGGGCCTGAACACTGAAGCTTTCTTT. Amino acid sequence: CASSLGGGLNTEAFF.

The gene calls are TRBV27 and TRBJ2-2; 13 bases are a match to TRBD2. Trimming at V came to 7 bases and at J to 1 base, leaving 3 bases not matched to a gene. The CDR3 length is 16 residues. The germline CDR1 and CDR2 sequences are MNHEY and SMNVEV (reference sequence). The CDR3 here is CASTTSGRVNTGELFF. CDR3 nucleotides: TGTGCCAGCACAACTAGCGGGAGGGTGAACACCGGGGAGCTGTTTTTT.

V gene TRBV27 combines with J gene TRBJ1-1; 9 positions match TRBD1. The V segment lost 3 bases and the J segment 6 bases; nucleotides outside the gene matches: 11. Germline lookup yields CDR1 MNHEY and CDR2 SMNVEV (reference sequence). The CDR3 sequence is 16 residues long. CDR3 in DNA: TGTGCCAGCAGTTTTCTACCAGGACAGGGGAGGGCTGAAGCTTTCTTT. Translated: CASSFLPGQGRAEAFF.

The rearrangement uses TRBV5-1 and TRBJ2-7, with a weak D call TRBD1 (6 bases). In germline, CDR1 is SGHRS, CDR2 YFSETQ. The CDR3 consists of 16 residues. V was clipped by 2 bases and J by 6 bases, with 21 bases between them. This CDR3 reads CASSFLGAGNSGEQYF. CDR3 in DNA: TGCGCCAGCAGCTTCTTGGGGGCAGGGAATTCGGGCGAGCAGTACTTC.

J is TRBJ2-5 and V is TRBV5-1; a possible D gene is TRBD2 (7 bases). The CDR3 extends over 15 amino acids. Germline loops: CDR1 SGHRS, CDR2 YFSETQ. V shed 4 bases and J shed 0 bases, with 13 bases lying between them. The CDR3 region is CASSRGAQNQETQYF. The CDR3 region has the DNA TGCGCCAGCAGCCGGGGGGCGCAGAACCAAGAGACCCAGTACTTC.